This TCR beta chain was sequenced for a study of cytomegalovirus exposure and HLA in healthy donors. Study-wide background: HLA-typed donors contributed around 85 million unique TCRs, which were held in an early data release. Study results and caveats: Per published accounts, TCR beta sequences correctly predicted the HLA-A and HLA-B alleles of most subjects. A later analysis reported that several of the most significant clusters appeared to be linked to common viral pathogens, among them Epstein-Barr virus. On later analysis, the bulk of CMV-associated TCR beta chains appeared to be HLA-restricted.

The PCR employed 60 Vbeta primers together with 13 Jbeta primers. Only in-frame clones appear in the TCRdb table, and some are missing; sequencing was by immunoSEQ multiplex PCR. The sample includes 100,000 or so clones, 75% to 90% of them seen just once. With regard to this clone: Its antigen is currently unknown.

The CDR3 contains 13 residues. The V end was cut by 9 bases, the J end by 6 bases, with 15 bases between. Looked up from germline, CDR1 is MNHNS and CDR2 is SASEGT. What was sequenced was PBMCs. The gene calls are TRBV6-1 and TRBJ1-5; a weak D match, TRBD1 (5 bases). This TCR came from a man aged 40-50 years in good health and CMV-seronegative. The CDR3 spells CASWFGGFQPQHF. The CDR3 DNA reads as TGTGCCAGTTGGTTCGGGGGTTTTCAGCCCCAGCATTTT.